This TCR beta chain was captured in a study of blood T cell repertoires in COVID-19. Study as a whole: PBMCs, B-cell-depleted T cells, or T cells were the source of the cDNA or gDNA that made up the material.

Germline CDR1 reads MNHNS; CDR2 reads SASEGT. The J segment lost 0 bases and the V segment lost 3 bases, leaving 5 bases of the junction unmatched. The CDR3 sequence is 17 residues long. Generated by immunoSEQ multiplex PCR, the TCRdb table keeps only in-frame clones and is missing some. The table includes some 150,000 clones, 87% detected once. What was sequenced was peripheral blood. The chain couples TRBV6-1 to TRBJ1-6; 7 bases line up with TRBD1. The receptor comes from a woman aged 60-75 years who had recovered from COVID-19. This CDR3 is CASSEDRYISYNSPLHF. CDR3 DNA: TGTGCCAGCAGTGAGGACAGGTACATCTCCTATAATTCACCCCTCCACTTT.